This TCR beta chain was identified in a study of blood T cell repertoires in COVID-19. There are 14 residues in the CDR3. The V gene lost 1 base and the J gene lost 9 bases, with 16 bases spanning the gap. Looked up from germline, CDR1 is LGHDT and CDR2 is YNNKEL (reference sequence). Sequencing used immunoSEQ multiplex PCR; TCRdb keeps in-frame clones, though not all of them. The sample has 65,000 to 75,000 clones; roughly three quarters are singletons. What was sequenced was peripheral blood. The chain uses TRBV3-1 (or the pseudogene TRBV3-2) and TRBJ2-7; possible D gene TRBD1, 7 bases. This sequence was found in an elderly man with acute or convalescent COVID-19. CDR3 sequence: CASSQADRRVGQYF. The CDR3 region has the DNA TGTGCCAGCAGCCAAGCGGACAGGAGGGTCGGGCAGTACTTC.